This TCR beta chain was retrieved from a study of blood T cell repertoires in COVID-19. Assay used: immunoSEQ multiplex PCR; TCRdb lists only in-frame clones, some missing. The profile shows 250,000 to 300,000 clones, about nine tenths of them singletons. Self-reported history from a screening survey and questionnaire set each donor's cohort. CDR1 is WNHNN, CDR2 SYGVQD, per germline (reference sequence). There are 14 residues in the CDR3. Unmatched junction bases numbered 6, after V lost 3 bases and J lost 5 bases. The chain combines TRBV10-1 with TRBJ1-2; the match to TRBD1 covers 7 bases. Material for sequencing was PBMCs or T cells enriched from blood (not recorded which). This sequence originates from a woman in her sixties who had recovered from COVID-19. DNA for the CDR3: TGCGCCAGCAGTGATAACAGGGGTGGTTATGGCTACACCTTC. It encodes CASSDNRGGYGYTF.